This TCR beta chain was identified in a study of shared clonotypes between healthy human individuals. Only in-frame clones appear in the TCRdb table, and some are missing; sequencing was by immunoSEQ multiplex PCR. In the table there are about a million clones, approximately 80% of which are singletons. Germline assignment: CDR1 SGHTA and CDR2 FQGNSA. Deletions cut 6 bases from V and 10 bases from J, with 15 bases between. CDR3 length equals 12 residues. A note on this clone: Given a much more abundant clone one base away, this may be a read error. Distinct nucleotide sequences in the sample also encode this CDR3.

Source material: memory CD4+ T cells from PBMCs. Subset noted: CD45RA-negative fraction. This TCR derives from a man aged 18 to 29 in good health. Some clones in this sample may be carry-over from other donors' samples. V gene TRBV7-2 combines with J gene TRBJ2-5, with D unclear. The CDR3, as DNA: TGTGCCAGCAGTGCTCCAGGAGCCAGCCAGTACTTC. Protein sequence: CASSAPGASQYF.